A selection of T cell receptor beta chains follows, all from one sample in a study of blood T cell repertoires in COVID-19. The assay was immunoSEQ multiplex PCR, and TCRdb's table has in-frame clones only and misses some. The sample lists more than 150,000 clones; roughly nine tenths were seen once. The sequenced sample consisted of peripheral blood. The origin of the receptors is a woman aged 40-49 years with acute or convalescent COVID-19. Both conserved end residues are trimmed from each CDR3.

len	v_gene	j_gene	CDR3aa
13	TRBV19	TRBJ2-7	ASSIDVAGGSQQY
12	TRBV5-4	TRBJ2-1	ASSSQRDSDEQF
10	TRBV5-4	TRBJ1-2	ASSRDSYGYT
13	TRBV9	TRBJ1-1	ASSVGDNLYTEAF
14	TRBV18	TRBJ2-6	ASSPSLPGGANVLT
13	TRBV9	TRBJ2-3	ASSAGLAFADTQY
12	TRBV18	TRBJ2-2	ASSPRASAGELF
11	TRBV15	TRBJ2-7	ATSSESSYEQY
14	TRBV11-3	TRBJ2-3	ASSFRGGGARDTQY
11	TRBV6-5	TRBJ1-2	ASSMDRVYGYT
13	TRBV19	TRBJ1-1	ASSIGGEMNTEAF
14	TRBV5-8	TRBJ2-2	ASSFPGQRSTGELF
13	TRBV30	TRBJ1-2	AWTGFTPPVYGYT
17	TRBV10-1	TRBJ2-2	ASSENRIAGSSNTGELF
14	TRBV19	TRBJ2-1	ASSFSLAVPYNEQF
15	TRBV24-1	TRBJ2-1	ATSDLRRGGNYNEQF
12	TRBV11-3	TRBJ2-3	ASSLGGSTDTQY
13	TRBV19	TRBJ2-5	ASSITRTTQETQY
12	TRBV5-1	TRBJ1-6	ASSADRVNSPLH
13	TRBV3-1/TRBV3-2	TRBJ2-7	ASSLRGGSSYEQY
13	TRBV11-3	TRBJ1-4	ASSLQPTGHEKLF
10	TRBV28	TRBJ1-4	ASSLPQGSLV
13	TRBV2	TRBJ1-2	ASSEMVGAQGGYT
12	TRBV5-4	TRBJ2-1	ASSRTDGFNEQF
13	TRBV10-1	TRBJ2-1	ASSEKLAANNEQF
12	TRBV5-1	TRBJ2-7	ASRPGQGPYEQY
11	TRBV4-1	TRBJ2-1	ASSQDRDRSTF
11	TRBV12-5	TRBJ2-2	ASGSFNTGELF
9	TRBV30	TRBJ2-3	AGQGTDTQY
14	TRBV7-8	TRBJ1-5	ASSLSRTGQNQPQH
12	TRBV5-6	TRBJ1-1	ASSIGTGHLFAF
12	TRBV27	TRBJ2-5	ASSPRTGVETQY
12	TRBV7-2	TRBJ1-5	ASSYRRGNQPQH
11	TRBV3-1/TRBV3-2	TRBJ1-2	ASRATGTYGYT
13	TRBV5-1	TRBJ2-2	ASSLETYAGGELF
13	TRBV7-9	TRBJ1-3	ASSYAGTERNTIY
10	TRBV18	TRBJ2-3	ASSTSTDTQY
12	TRBV5-6	TRBJ2-7	ASSLGTGHNEQY
18	TRBV5-1	TRBJ2-1	ASSPTRGGSGVFSYNEQF
13	TRBV11-3	TRBJ2-1	ASSLDGTSVYEQF
13	TRBV5-4	TRBJ2-3	ASSPIQGGTDTQY
13	TRBV5-6	TRBJ1-4	ASSSLRDRNEKLF
10	TRBV28	TRBJ2-7	ASSQTGYEQY